The 23 T cell receptor beta chains reported below all come from one sample, sequenced in a study of response to subunit inactivated influenza vaccine. TCRdb processed the RT-PCR reads anew with MiXCR; each CDR3 protein has one entry. The profile covers 600,000 to 850,000 distinct CDR3 sequences, with approximately 14% appearing a single time and 6% to 9.5% taken by the ten largest. This specimen was PBMCs from blood, taken less than 15 days before vaccination. The receptors come from a man in his fifties or sixties who received an inactivated influenza vaccine.

The chain links TRBV25-1 to TRBJ2-7, with 7 positions matching TRBD2. CDR3 length equals 12 residues. With 5 bases clipped from V and 6 bases from J, the junction kept 4 bases outside the gene matches. In germline, CDR1 is MGHDK, CDR2 SYGVNS. Written as DNA, the CDR3 is TGTGCCAGCAGTTTGGGGGGGATCGAGCAGTACTTC. It yields the protein CASSLGGIEQYF.

There are a few counts of this clonotype. The chain combines TRBV6-1 with TRBJ1-2; no reliable D call. The CDR3 sequence is 15 residues long. Germline CDR1 and CDR2: MNHNS and SASEGT. Trimming removed 6 bases at V and 1 base at J, with 15 bases between. The chain's CDR3 is CASRSSPGYNYGYTF. CDR3 DNA: TGTGCCAGCAGGAGCAGTCCGGGGTATAACTATGGCTACACCTTC.

This clonotype was detected only a few times. The rearrangement uses TRBV20-1 and TRBJ2-1; possible D gene TRBD2, 6 bases. Looked up from germline, CDR1 is DFQATT and CDR2 is SNEGSKA (reference sequence). The CDR3 totals 12 residues. The germline V and J ends were trimmed by 3 bases and 7 bases, with 10 bases remaining between them. The CDR3 loop reads CSASGSRNEQFF. CDR3 DNA sequence: TGCAGTGCTAGCGGGAGTAGGAATGAGCAGTTCTTC.

This clonotype was seen at least ten times. The chain combines TRBV27 with TRBJ2-7; D is undetermined. The CDR3 is made up of 14 amino acids. Germline-derived CDR1 and CDR2 are MNHEY and SMNVEV (reference sequence). Deletions cut 0 bases from V and 2 bases from J, with 8 bases between. The CDR3 DNA follows: TGTGCCAGCAGTTTATCCACTACTCCCTACGAGCAGTACTTC. Protein sequence: CASSLSTTPYEQYF.

The chain carries TRBV5-1 and TRBJ1-1; D remains ambiguous. V dropped 4 bases and J dropped 1 base, with 14 bases sitting between them. Germline V gene sequence: CDR1 SGHRS, CDR2 YFSETQ. CDR3 size: 15 residues. The CDR3 DNA sequence: TGCGCCAGCAGCGACGGTGGCAGTTCGAACACTGAAGCTTTCTTT. It translates to CASSDGGSSNTEAFF.

As to this clonotype: This may be a read error: a much more frequent sequence differs by one nucleotide. The V and J genes are TRBV20-1 and TRBJ2-7, with 9 bases that match TRBD2. Germline-derived CDR1 and CDR2 are DFQATT and SNEGSKA (reference sequence). The CDR3 runs 14 residues. CDR3 amino acids: CSVLRSGRTYEQHF. As DNA, the CDR3 is TGCAGTGTTCTTCGGAGCGGGAGGACCTACGAGCAGCACTTC.

This chain uses TRBV27 with TRBJ2-7; D might be TRBD1 (7 bases). The CDR3 runs to 15 residues. V shed 4 bases and J shed 4 bases, with 17 bases lying between them. Looked up from germline, CDR1 is MNHEY and CDR2 is SMNVEV (reference sequence). The DNA of the CDR3 is TGTGCCAGCAGTTACAGTCGCAGGGGGGATTACGAGCAGTACTTC. Translation: CASSYSRRGDYEQYF.

This clonotype was seen many times. J is TRBJ2-3 and V is TRBV20-1; no firm D call. With 2 bases removed from V and 1 base from J, the gap between germline ends came to 10 bases. The CDR3 loop spans 14 amino acids. CDR1 DFQATT and CDR2 SNEGSKA come from the germline V gene (reference sequence). The CDR3 DNA sequence: TGCAGTGCTAGACCCGAACTGGGCACAGATACGCAGTATTTT. Its protein product is CSARPELGTDTQYF.

To note about this clonotype: This sequence may be a read error, since a much larger clone differs from it by one base. The CDR3 carries no conserved terminal phenylalanine or tryptophan, so it likely arises from a read error. The CDR3 coding sequence is TGCAGTACCAGTGACAGTTTTTCATCCTACGAGCAGTACATC. This codes for CSTSDSFSSYEQYI. The chain is built from TRBV29-1 and TRBJ2-7, with a weak D call TRBD1 (5 bases). Germline assignment: CDR1 SQVTM and CDR2 ANQGSEA. The CDR3 is made up of 14 amino acids.

The gene calls are TRBV20-1 and TRBJ2-3; D remains unclear. This CDR3 is 12 amino acids long. From germline, CDR1 is DFQATT and CDR2 SNEGSKA (reference sequence). Trimming removed 6 bases from V and 7 bases from J, with 14 bases in between. The CDR3 here is CSAPGRDYTQYF. In DNA, the CDR3 is TGCAGTGCCCCCGGCAGAGATTATACGCAGTATTTT.

This clonotype turned up a few times. The chain links TRBV24-1 to TRBJ2-3; 8 nucleotides agree with TRBD1. Looked up from germline, CDR1 is KGHDR and CDR2 is SFDVKD. V lost 4 bases to trimming and J lost 3 bases; unmatched junction nucleotides: 5. The CDR3 loop spans 15 amino acids. The chain's CDR3 is CATSDYGQGTDTQYF. The CDR3 region has the DNA TGTGCCACCAGTGACTATGGACAGGGAACAGATACGCAGTATTTT.

This clonotype was seen a few times. V is TRBV6-5 and J is TRBJ1-1; a possible D gene is TRBD1 (5 bases). V was shortened by 2 bases and J by 1 base, with 11 bases between the two germline ends. Germline CDR1 reads MNHEY; CDR2 reads SVGAGI. This CDR3 has 15 residues. CDR3: CASSYQGRANTEAFF. DNA for the CDR3: TGTGCCAGCAGTTACCAGGGACGGGCGAACACTGAAGCTTTCTTT.

This clonotype has more than one count but fewer than ten. V usage is TRBV5-6 and J usage is TRBJ2-4, with D unresolved. CDR1 and CDR2 (germline): SGHDT, YYEEEE. This CDR3 has 14 amino acids. The germline V and J ends were trimmed by 0 bases and 3 bases, with 7 bases remaining between them. The CDR3 nucleotides read TGTGCCAGCAGCTTGGGGGCAGGCAAAAACATTCAGTACTTC. As protein: CASSLGAGKNIQYF.

This clonotype was picked up a small number of times. The rearrangement uses TRBV29-1 and TRBJ2-4; 7 bases are a match to TRBD1. The germline V gene encodes CDR1 SQVTM and CDR2 ANQGSEA. This CDR3 has 12 residues. V lost 4 bases, J lost 9 bases, and 6 bases stayed unmatched. The CDR3 loop is CSVGQGRGIQYF. The CDR3 nucleotides are TGCAGCGTTGGACAGGGAAGGGGCATTCAGTACTTC.

This rearrangement joins TRBV7-9 to TRBJ2-7; TRBD2 aligns across 14 bases. The V gene end was trimmed by 5 bases and the J gene end by 2 bases; junction bases not matched to a gene: 8. This CDR3 contains 17 residues. The germline gives CDR1 SEHNR, CDR2 FQNEAQ (reference sequence). The CDR3 protein is CASSGLAGGRNTYEQYF. The CDR3 bases are TGTGCCAGCAGCGGACTAGCGGGAGGAAGAAACACCTACGAGCAGTACTTC.

This clonotype was seen only a few times. The chain uses TRBV18 and TRBJ1-2, with D tentatively TRBD1 (5 bases). V dropped 3 bases and J dropped 4 bases, with 12 bases sitting between them. The CDR3 runs 14 residues. CDR1 and CDR2 from the germline V gene are KGHSH and LQKENI. In DNA, the CDR3 is TGTGCCAGCTCACCTCCCGGGACGATCTATGGCTACACCTTC. This sequence encodes CASSPPGTIYGYTF. Complete variable domain (other parts from reference TRBV18 and TRBJ1-2): NAGVMQNPRHLVRRRGQEARLRCSPMKGHSHVYWYRQLPEEGLKFMVYLQKENIIDESGMPKERFSAEFPKEGPSILRIQQVVRGDSAAYFCASSPPGTIYGYTFGSGTRLTVV.

This chain links TRBV20-1 with TRBJ2-3; maybe TRBD2 (6 bases). Per the germline V gene, CDR1 is DFQATT and CDR2 is SNEGSKA (reference sequence). The CDR3 covers 17 residues. The V and J ends lost 2 bases and 1 base respectively, with 19 bases between them. CDR3 sequence: CSARNVRGRKRTDTQYF. As DNA, the CDR3 is TGCAGTGCTAGAAACGTTCGGGGGAGGAAGCGCACAGATACGCAGTATTTT.

This clonotype occurred a few times. DNA for the CDR3: TGTGCCAGCTCACCAGGGTCGGCAGGGGGCAGCGAGCAGTACTTC. Translation: CASSPGSAGGSEQYF. The chain has TRBV18 and TRBJ2-7; 8 nucleotides line up with TRBD1. The ends lost 2 bases at V and 6 bases at J; junction bases unmatched: 9. Germline V gene lookup returns CDR1 KGHSH and CDR2 LQKENI. The CDR3 spans 15 residues.

Only a few counts were recorded for this clonotype. The rearrangement joins TRBV20-1 to TRBJ1-4; no firm D call. The CDR3 loop spans 14 amino acids. The V and J ends lost 0 bases and 8 bases respectively, with 13 bases between them. The germline V gene encodes CDR1 DFQATT and CDR2 SNEGSKA (reference sequence). The CDR3 bases are TGCAGTGCTAGAGATCCACCGATGGGGGAAAAACTGTTTTTT. This gives the protein CSARDPPMGEKLFF.

This clonotype was observed a handful of times. CDR3 DNA: TGCGCCAGCAGCGCGAACAGAGGAGCGAACACCGGGGAGCTGTTTTTT. It translates to CASSANRGANTGELFF. The chain is built from TRBV5-1 and TRBJ2-2, with D unresolved. CDR1 and CDR2 from the germline V gene are SGHRS and YFSETQ. This CDR3 is 16 amino acids long. V lost 4 bases to trimming and J lost 0 bases, with 13 bases between them. The variable domain in full, completed from reference TRBV5-1 and TRBJ2-2, reads KAGVTQTPRYLIKTRGQQVTLSCSPISGHRSVSWYQQTPGQGLQFLFEYFSETQRNKGNFPGRFSGRQFSNSRSEMNVSTLELGDSALYLCASSANRGANTGELFFGEGSRLTVL.

This clonotype was counted a few times. The CDR3 DNA sequence: TGTGCCAGCAGCCCATCGACTAGCCCCGTCCAAGAGACCCAGTACTTC. Its translation: CASSPSTSPVQETQYF. The rearrangement uses TRBV11-2 and TRBJ2-5; 7 bases are shared with TRBD2. CDR1 SGHAT and CDR2 FQNNGV come from the germline V gene. With 5 bases clipped from V and 1 base from J, the junction kept 10 bases outside the gene matches. The CDR3 is 16 residues long.

To note about this clonotype: A single base separates this from a much larger clone, so it may be a read error. The chain employs TRBV3-1 and TRBJ2-5; D gene ambiguous. Per germline, CDR1 LGHDT and CDR2 YNNKEL (reference sequence). The CDR3 consists of 15 residues. CDR3 DNA sequence: TGTGCCAGCAACCAATCTTGGATCGATAAAGAGACCCAGTACTTC. Translating it yields CASNQSWIDKETQYF.

The DNA of the CDR3 is TGTGCCAGCAGCCAAGGGGCGGGGACAGGGCGGAACACTGAAGCTTTCTTT. It yields the protein CASSQGAGTGRNTEAFF. The chain combines TRBV3-1 with TRBJ1-1, with TRBD1 matching over 9 bases. Germline trimming cut 1 base from V and 1 base from J; bases unmatched to any gene: 7. This CDR3 has 17 amino acids. Per germline, CDR1 LGHDT and CDR2 YNNKEL (reference sequence).